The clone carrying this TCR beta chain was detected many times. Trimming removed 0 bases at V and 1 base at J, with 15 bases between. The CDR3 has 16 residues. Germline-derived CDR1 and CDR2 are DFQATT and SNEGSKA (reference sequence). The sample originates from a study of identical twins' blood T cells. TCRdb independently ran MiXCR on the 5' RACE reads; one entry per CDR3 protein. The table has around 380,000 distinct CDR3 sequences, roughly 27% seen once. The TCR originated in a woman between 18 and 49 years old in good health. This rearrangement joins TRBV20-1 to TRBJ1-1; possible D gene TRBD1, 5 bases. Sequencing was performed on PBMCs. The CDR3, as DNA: TGCAGTGCTAGAGATTGGGGGAAGATCCGGAACACTGAAGCTTTCTTT. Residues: CSARDWGKIRNTEAFF.